Following are 19 T cell receptor beta chains from one sample sequenced in a study of T cells after yellow fever vaccination. TCRdb recomputed calls from the 5' RACE reads with MiXCR, one row per CDR3 protein. Found here are more than 300,000 distinct CDR3 sequences, 6.8% of them singletons; the top ten hold over 15%. The source material was PBMCs, sampled about 49 days after the first yellow fever vaccination. The receptors derive from a young man who received the YFV17D yellow fever vaccine.

This clonotype has a handful of counts. The V and J genes are TRBV6-5 and TRBJ2-3; D perhaps matches TRBD2 (7 bases). Germline V lookup: CDR1 MNHEY, CDR2 SVGAGI. This CDR3 region has 15 residues. Trimming shortened V by 6 bases and J by 1 base, and 14 bases separated the two germline ends. In DNA, the CDR3 is TGTGCCAGCAGGTACCGGGGGGCACGCACAGATACGCAGTATTTT. It yields the protein CASRYRGARTDTQYF.

This clonotype has more than one count but fewer than ten. The gene calls are TRBV5-1 and TRBJ2-3, with 8 bases that match TRBD1. The CDR3 length is 14 residues. Germline assignment: CDR1 SGHRS and CDR2 YFSETQ. V dropped 4 bases and J dropped 4; count of bases not matched to a gene: 5. Here the CDR3 reads CASSPQGAPDTQYF. CDR3 bases: TGCGCCAGCAGCCCCCAGGGGGCCCCAGATACGCAGTATTTT.

This clonotype appeared many times. The gene calls are TRBV7-6 and TRBJ1-2, with D uncertain. Germline loops: CDR1 SGHVS, CDR2 FNYEAQ. The germline V and J ends were trimmed by 5 bases and 8 bases, with 12 bases remaining between them. This CDR3 region has 12 residues. DNA of the CDR3: TGTGCCAGCAGCCCGGCGAGGCACGGCTACACCTTC. Protein product: CASSPARHGYTF.

This chain connects TRBV7-2 to TRBJ2-3; D might be TRBD2 (6 bases). The CDR3 is made up of 13 amino acids. The germline CDR1 and CDR2 sequences are SGHTA and FQGNSA. With 7 bases removed from V and 5 bases from J, the gap between germline ends came to 13 bases. The CDR3 DNA follows: TGTGCCAGCACTCCCCGGGGGTTAGATACGCAGTATTTT. Its translation: CASTPRGLDTQYF.

The chain employs TRBV9 and TRBJ2-5; 11 bases match TRBD2. The CDR3 is 18 residues long. Germline CDR1 SGDLS, CDR2 YYNGEE. The V gene end was trimmed by 0 bases and the J gene end by 5 bases; junction bases not matched to a gene: 12. The CDR3 reads CASSVGVSGGASGETQYF. The CDR3 DNA sequence: TGTGCCAGCAGCGTAGGTGTTAGCGGGGGGGCTTCAGGCGAGACCCAGTACTTC. The whole variable domain, remainder taken from reference TRBV9 and TRBJ2-5, is DSGVTQTPKHLITATGQRVTLRCSPRSGDLSVYWYQQSLDQGLQFLIQYYNGEERAKGNILERFSAQQFPDLHSELNLSSLELGDSALYFCASSVGVSGGASGETQYFGPGTRLLVL.

This clonotype was counted between two and nine times. The chain carries TRBV20-1 and TRBJ2-1, with TRBD2 matching over 8 bases. The J segment lost 8 bases and the V segment lost 2 bases, leaving 20 bases of the junction unmatched. This CDR3 spans 18 amino acids. Germline values: CDR1 DFQATT, CDR2 SNEGSKA (reference sequence). Here the CDR3 DNA reads TGCAGTGCTAGAATAGTCTCAACATCTGTCGGGGGGGCGTATGAGCAGTTCTTC. Protein sequence: CSARIVSTSVGGAYEQFF.

This clonotype has a count of ten or more. The chain links TRBV15 to TRBJ1-1, with D unclear. Trimming shortened V by 0 bases and J by 3 bases, and 14 bases separated the two germline ends. Germline CDR1 reads LNHNV; CDR2 reads YYDKDF (reference sequence). The CDR3 runs 16 residues. The DNA of the CDR3 is TGTGCCACCAGCAGAGATTACAACCTTAGGGACACTGAAGCTTTCTTT. This gives the protein CATSRDYNLRDTEAFF.

The chain employs TRBV11-2 and TRBJ2-5, with 11 positions matching TRBD2. J was trimmed by 5 bases and V by 1 base; bases with no gene match: 6. The CDR3 extends over 16 amino acids. CDR1 and CDR2 (germline): SGHAT, FQNNGV. The CDR3 loop reads CASSLGLAGRFETQYF. The CDR3 coding sequence is TGTGCCAGCAGCTTAGGACTAGCGGGGCGGTTTGAGACCCAGTACTTC. The full variable domain, completed using reference TRBV11-2 and TRBJ2-5, is EAGVAQSPRYKIIEKRQSVAFWCNPISGHATLYWYQQILGQGPKLLIQFQNNGVVDDSQLPKDRFSAERLKGVDSTLKIQPAKLEDSAVYLCASSLGLAGRFETQYFGPGTRLLVL.

This clonotype has more than one count but fewer than ten. The chain couples TRBV5-1 to TRBJ1-1; D might be TRBD1 (6 bases). The germline V gene has CDR1 SGHRS and CDR2 YFSETQ. This CDR3 is 13 amino acids long. V was shortened by 7 bases and J by 3 bases, with 13 bases between the two germline ends. The CDR3 DNA reads TGCGCCAGCCTACTGGAGGGGGACACTGAAGCTTTCTTT. Encoded protein: CASLLEGDTEAFF.

This chain uses TRBV7-8 with TRBJ2-7; 8 bases match TRBD1. The CDR3 is 13 amino acids. Germline V CDR1 and CDR2: SGHVS, FQNEAQ. V was pared by 5 bases and J by 6 bases, with 6 bases of the junction left unmatched. In nucleotides, the CDR3 is TGTGCCAGCAGCCCGGACAGGGCCGCCGAGCAGTACGTC. Translating gives CASSPDRAAEQYV.

This clonotype was observed a few times. The chain has TRBV27 and TRBJ2-7; the match to TRBD1 covers 10 bases. The V gene's germline CDR1 is MNHEY and CDR2 SMNVEV (reference sequence). V lost 5 bases and J lost 12; bases outside the gene matches: 7. The CDR3 contains 12 residues. The CDR3 bases are TGTGCCAGCAGTATAAGACAGGGGGCATGGTACTTC. Amino acid sequence: CASSIRQGAWYF.

This clonotype showed up many times. The chain has TRBV7-8 and TRBJ2-3, with TRBD2 matching over 11 bases. The CDR3 consists of 16 residues. The germline CDR1 and CDR2 sequences are SGHVS and FQNEAQ. Losses at the gene ends were 3 bases for V and 1 base for J; bases not matched to a gene: 3. CDR3 amino acids: CASSFLAGGRTDTQYF. The CDR3, as DNA: TGTGCCAGCAGCTTTCTAGCGGGGGGTCGCACAGATACGCAGTATTTT. The full variable domain, with the rest looked up from reference TRBV7-8 and TRBJ2-3, is GAGVSQSPRYKVAKRGQDVALRCDPISGHVSLFWYQQALGQGPEFLTYFQNEAQLDKSGLPSDRFFAERPEGSVSTLKIQRTQQEDSAVYLCASSFLAGGRTDTQYFGPGTRLTVL.

This sequence joins TRBV4-2 and TRBJ2-1; perhaps TRBD2 as D (7 bases). The CDR3 runs 16 residues. V lost 0 bases and J lost 3, with 12 bases in between. Germline CDR1 reads LGHNA; CDR2 reads YNFKEQ. The CDR3 nucleotides read TGTGCCAGCAGCCAAGAAGGGGGGGCTGTCTACAATGAGCAGTTCTTC. Amino acid sequence: CASSQEGGAVYNEQFF.

This clonotype came up many times. The chain uses TRBV29-1 and TRBJ1-2; D remains ambiguous. Germline CDR1 reads SQVTM; CDR2 reads ANQGSEA. This CDR3 contains 14 residues. V was clipped by 3 bases and J by 0 bases, with 11 bases between them. The CDR3 spells CSVDLARSNYGYTF. In DNA, the CDR3 is TGCAGCGTTGACCTCGCCAGATCTAACTATGGCTACACCTTC.

The sample holds a few counts of this clonotype. The J gene is TRBJ1-4, the V gene TRBV28; possibly TRBD1 for D (5 bases). Germline V gene lookup returns CDR1 MDHEN and CDR2 SYDVKM. The CDR3 is 14 residues long. The V end lost 7 bases, the J end lost 4 bases, and 13 bases lay between the germline ends. CDR3 sequence (DNA): TGTGCCAGCATTAACCGGGACCTTAATGAAAAACTGTTTTTT. It is translated as CASINRDLNEKLFF.

The chain recombines TRBV4-1 with TRBJ1-5; no reliable D call. The V and J ends lost 6 bases and 6 bases respectively, with 6 bases between them. Per germline, CDR1 MGHRA and CDR2 YSYEKL. The CDR3 covers 11 residues. CDR3 region: CASRGPQPQHF. For the CDR3, the DNA is TGCGCCAGCAGGGGCCCTCAGCCCCAGCATTTT.

Only a few counts were recorded for this clonotype. The rearrangement links TRBV7-2 to TRBJ2-7; D is unclear. The CDR3 totals 13 residues. V lost 6 bases to trimming and J lost 3 bases, with 12 bases between them. The germline V gene encodes CDR1 SGHTA and CDR2 FQGNSA. The CDR3: CASRPKPGYEQYF. In DNA form, the CDR3 reads TGTGCCAGCAGACCGAAACCGGGCTACGAGCAGTACTTC.

This clonotype was detected only a few times. The rearrangement joins TRBV19 to TRBJ2-5; TRBD2 matches 8 bases. V shed 5 bases and J 2 bases; nucleotides not matched to a gene: 7. The CDR3 spans 15 residues. CDR1 LNHDA and CDR2 SQIVND come from the germline V gene (reference sequence). This CDR3 is CASSFSAGVQETQYF. In nucleotides, the CDR3 is TGTGCCAGTAGTTTCTCAGCGGGGGTGCAAGAGACCCAGTACTTC.

This clonotype was seen ten or more times. This chain joins TRBV10-3 and TRBJ2-7; D perhaps matches TRBD1 (6 bases). The CDR3 length is 14 residues. Germline-derived CDR1 and CDR2 are ENHRY and SYGVKD. Trimming removed 2 bases from V and 1 base from J, with 9 bases in between. As DNA, the CDR3 is TGTGCCATCAGTGAGGGGCAGGGGTCCTACGAGCAGTACGTC. Encoded protein: CAISEGQGSYEQYV.